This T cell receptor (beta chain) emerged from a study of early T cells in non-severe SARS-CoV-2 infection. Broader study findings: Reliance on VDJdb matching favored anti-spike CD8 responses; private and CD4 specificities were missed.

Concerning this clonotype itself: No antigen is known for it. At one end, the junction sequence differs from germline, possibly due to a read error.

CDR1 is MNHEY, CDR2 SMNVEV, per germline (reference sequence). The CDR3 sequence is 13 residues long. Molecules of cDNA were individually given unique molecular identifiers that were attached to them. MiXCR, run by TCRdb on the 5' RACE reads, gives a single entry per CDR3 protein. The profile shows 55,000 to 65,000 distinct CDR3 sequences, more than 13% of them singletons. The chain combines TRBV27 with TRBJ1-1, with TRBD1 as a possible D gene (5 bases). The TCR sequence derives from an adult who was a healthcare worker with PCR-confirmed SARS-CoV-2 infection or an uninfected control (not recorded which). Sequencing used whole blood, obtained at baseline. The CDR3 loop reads CASRKGWGTEALF. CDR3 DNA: TGTGCCAGCAGAAAGGGGTGGGGAACTGAAGCTCTCTTT.